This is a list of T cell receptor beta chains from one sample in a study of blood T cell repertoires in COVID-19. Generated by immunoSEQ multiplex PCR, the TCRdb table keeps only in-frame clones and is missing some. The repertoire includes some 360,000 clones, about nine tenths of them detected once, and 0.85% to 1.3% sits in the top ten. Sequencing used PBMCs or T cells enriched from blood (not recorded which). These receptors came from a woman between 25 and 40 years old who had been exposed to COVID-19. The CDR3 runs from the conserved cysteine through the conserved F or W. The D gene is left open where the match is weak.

CDR3: CASSPYLPGTGNSPLHF
DNA: TGTGCCAGCAGCCCCTACCTCCCCGGGACAGGGAATTCACCCCTCCACTTT
V: TRBV3-1/TRBV3-2
D: TRBD1
J: TRBJ1-6

CDR3: CSVDPIAGGGNEQFF
DNA: TGCAGCGTTGATCCCATAGCGGGAGGGGGCAATGAGCAGTTCTTC
V: TRBV29-1
D: TRBD2
J: TRBJ2-1

CDR3: CASSLSGSPLHF
DNA: TGTGCCAGCAGTTTGAGCGGCTCGCCCCTCCACTTT
V: TRBV28
D: NA
J: TRBJ1-6

CDR3: CASSPPGGVEQYF
DNA: TGTGCCAGCAGTCCCCCGGGAGGGGTCGAGCAGTACTTC
V: TRBV12-3/TRBV12-4
D: TRBD2
J: TRBJ2-7

CDR3: CASSIRGLAGALSTDTQYF
DNA: TGTGCCAGCAGCATTAGGGGACTAGCGGGGGCCCTTAGCACAGATACGCAGTATTTT
V: TRBV9
D: TRBD2
J: TRBJ2-3

CDR3: CASINRDRDYEQYF
DNA: TGTGCCAGCATTAACCGGGACAGGGACTACGAGCAGTACTTC
V: TRBV6-5
D: TRBD1
J: TRBJ2-7

CDR3: CASSLRTGNTEAFF
DNA: TGTGCCAGTAGTCTTAGGACAGGGAACACTGAAGCTTTCTTT
V: TRBV19
D: TRBD1
J: TRBJ1-1

CDR3: CASSPPSGDHLLNEQFF
DNA: TGTGCCAGCAGCCCACCTAGCGGGGACCACCTCTTGAATGAGCAGTTCTTC
V: TRBV7-3
D: TRBD2
J: TRBJ2-1

CDR3: CASSPGQGTGSPLHF
DNA: TGTGCCAGCTCACCTGGACAGGGTACAGGGTCACCCCTCCACTTT
V: TRBV18
D: TRBD1
J: TRBJ1-6

CDR3: CASTTGQEIGYYGYTF
DNA: TGTGCCAGCACGACGGGACAGGAGATCGGCTACTATGGCTACACCTTC
V: TRBV3-1/TRBV3-2
D: TRBD1
J: TRBJ1-2